This is a list of T cell receptor beta chains from one sample in a study of T cell responses to AZD1222 COVID-19 vaccine. Only in-frame clones appear in the TCRdb table, and some are missing; sequencing was by immunoSEQ multiplex PCR. The sample shows around 130,000 clones, more than 85% of them seen only once. The specimen comprised peripheral blood, sampled on day 0 of AZD1222 vaccination. Receptor source: an adult in good health. Each CDR3 is given with its conserved first and last residue. The order of the fields is D gene, clone size, V gene, J gene, CDR3 protein, CDR3 DNA. D genes are given only for firm matches. Clone size is not always given. Where it is, it says once, few, many or a class for expanded clones.

d_gene: .
abundance: .
v_gene: TRBV2
j_gene: TRBJ1-1
CDR3aa: CASSDRFSNTEAFF
CDR3nt: TGTGCCAGCAGCGATCGATTCTCGAACACTGAAGCTTTCTTT

d_gene: .
abundance: .
v_gene: TRBV11-2
j_gene: TRBJ1-6
CDR3aa: CASSLVLGNSPLHF
CDR3nt: TGTGCCAGCAGCTTAGTGCTTGGGAATTCACCCCTCCACTTT

d_gene: .
abundance: .
v_gene: TRBV28
j_gene: TRBJ2-2
CDR3aa: CASSGLAQATGELFF
CDR3nt: TGTGCCAGCAGCGGTCTAGCGCAAGCTACCGGGGAGCTGTTTTTT

d_gene: TRBD1
abundance: once
v_gene: TRBV3-1/TRBV3-2
j_gene: TRBJ1-2
CDR3aa: CASSQDRAGGTDF
CDR3nt: TGTGCCAGCAGCCAAGATAGGGCAGGGGGCACGGACTTC

d_gene: TRBD2
abundance: .
v_gene: TRBV4-3
j_gene: TRBJ2-7
CDR3aa: CASSQSGSTEQYF
CDR3nt: TGCGCCAGCAGCCAGAGCGGGAGTACCGAGCAGTACTTC

d_gene: .
abundance: .
v_gene: TRBV7-9
j_gene: TRBJ1-4
CDR3aa: CASSLDPSQLFF
CDR3nt: TGTGCCAGCAGCTTAGATCCTTCACAACTGTTTTTT

d_gene: TRBD1
abundance: .
v_gene: TRBV10-3
j_gene: TRBJ2-1
CDR3aa: CAISEGTAYSYNEQFF
CDR3nt: TGTGCCATCAGTGAGGGGACAGCCTACTCCTACAATGAGCAGTTCTTC

d_gene: .
abundance: few
v_gene: TRBV30
j_gene: TRBJ2-1
CDR3aa: CAWSRSSPNEQFF
CDR3nt: TGTGCCTGGAGTCGGTCCTCCCCAAATGAGCAGTTCTTC

d_gene: .
abundance: .
v_gene: TRBV12-3/TRBV12-4
j_gene: TRBJ2-7
CDR3aa: CASSLEGPYEQYF
CDR3nt: TGTGCCAGCAGTTTGGAGGGGCCCTACGAGCAGTACTTC

d_gene: TRBD2
abundance: .
v_gene: TRBV6-6
j_gene: TRBJ2-7
CDR3aa: CASSYAGTSGYEQYF
CDR3nt: TGTGCCAGCAGTTACGCCGGGACTAGCGGGTACGAGCAGTACTTC

d_gene: .
abundance: .
v_gene: TRBV27
j_gene: TRBJ1-1
CDR3aa: CASSRRSLDFPEAFF
CDR3nt: TGTGCCAGCAGCCGTAGAAGTTTGGACTTCCCTGAAGCTTTCTTT

d_gene: TRBD1
abundance: .
v_gene: TRBV27
j_gene: TRBJ2-4
CDR3aa: CASGKTTGQIKNIQYF
CDR3nt: TGTGCCAGCGGGAAAACGACAGGGCAGATTAAAAACATTCAGTACTTC

d_gene: TRBD1
abundance: .
v_gene: TRBV5-4
j_gene: TRBJ1-2
CDR3aa: CASSLTQGAVGYGYTF
CDR3nt: TGTGCCAGCAGCTTAACACAGGGGGCAGTGGGCTATGGCTACACCTTC

d_gene: .
abundance: once
v_gene: TRBV10-2
j_gene: TRBJ2-5
CDR3aa: CASSGLDRETQYF
CDR3nt: TGCGCCAGCAGTGGGCTAGACAGGGAGACCCAGTACTTC

d_gene: .
abundance: few
v_gene: TRBV7-2
j_gene: TRBJ1-1
CDR3aa: CASSFSADEAFF
CDR3nt: TGTGCCAGCAGCTTTTCGGCGGATGAAGCTTTCTTT

d_gene: TRBD2
abundance: .
v_gene: TRBV5-1
j_gene: TRBJ2-7
CDR3aa: CASSLVSGGLYEQYF
CDR3nt: TGCGCCAGCAGCCTGGTGAGCGGGGGGCTTTACGAGCAGTACTTC

d_gene: TRBD2
abundance: .
v_gene: TRBV5-1
j_gene: TRBJ2-1
CDR3aa: CASSSPGLAGGSSYNEQFF
CDR3nt: TGCGCCAGCAGCTCCCCGGGACTAGCGGGGGGCAGCTCCTACAATGAGCAGTTCTTC

d_gene: .
abundance: .
v_gene: TRBV30
j_gene: TRBJ2-1
CDR3aa: CAWAQATTYNEQFF
CDR3nt: TGTGCCTGGGCTCAGGCCACTACCTACAATGAGCAGTTCTTC

d_gene: .
abundance: .
v_gene: TRBV7-8
j_gene: TRBJ1-5
CDR3aa: CASSLGSIGGQPQHF
CDR3nt: TGTGCCAGCAGCTTAGGCTCTATAGGAGGTCAGCCCCAGCATTTT

d_gene: TRBD2
abundance: .
v_gene: TRBV9
j_gene: TRBJ2-1
CDR3aa: CASAREGNEQFF
CDR3nt: TGTGCCAGCGCGAGGGAGGGAAATGAGCAGTTCTTC

d_gene: TRBD1
abundance: .
v_gene: TRBV19
j_gene: TRBJ1-5
CDR3aa: CASSIRTGTGQPQHF
CDR3nt: TGTGCCAGTAGTATTCGGACAGGTACAGGTCAGCCCCAGCATTTT

d_gene: TRBD1
abundance: few
v_gene: TRBV4-3
j_gene: TRBJ2-7
CDR3aa: CASSPGTATSYEQYF
CDR3nt: TGCGCCAGCAGCCCTGGGACAGCGACTTCCTACGAGCAGTACTTC

d_gene: .
abundance: .
v_gene: TRBV24-1
j_gene: TRBJ2-7
CDR3aa: CATSDPGTVEGQYF
CDR3nt: TGTGCCACCAGTGACCCAGGGACCGTGGAAGGGCAGTACTTC

d_gene: TRBD1
abundance: .
v_gene: TRBV19
j_gene: TRBJ1-2
CDR3aa: CASSSRTGVVYGYTF
CDR3nt: TGTGCCAGTAGTAGCAGGACAGGGGTCGTCTATGGCTACACCTTC

d_gene: TRBD1
abundance: few
v_gene: TRBV9
j_gene: TRBJ1-2
CDR3aa: CASSVVTGGSYGYTF
CDR3nt: TGTGCCAGCAGCGTAGTCACAGGGGGCTCCTATGGCTACACCTTC

d_gene: .
abundance: .
v_gene: TRBV27
j_gene: TRBJ2-3
CDR3aa: CASSSYTDTQYF
CDR3nt: TGTGCCAGCAGTTCGTACACAGATACGCAGTATTTT

d_gene: .
abundance: .
v_gene: TRBV30
j_gene: TRBJ2-7
CDR3aa: CAWRRRGRSYEQYF
CDR3nt: TGTGCCTGGAGACGTAGGGGGAGGTCCTACGAGCAGTACTTC

d_gene: .
abundance: .
v_gene: TRBV9
j_gene: TRBJ1-6
CDR3aa: CASSEQPGNQGSPLHF
CDR3nt: TGTGCCAGCAGCGAGCAGCCAGGCAATCAGGGTTCACCCCTCCACTTT

d_gene: TRBD2
abundance: .
v_gene: TRBV6-5
j_gene: TRBJ2-1
CDR3aa: CASSYLGLAGGNEQFF
CDR3nt: TGTGCCAGCAGTTACCTGGGACTAGCGGGAGGCAATGAGCAGTTCTTC

d_gene: .
abundance: once
v_gene: TRBV27
j_gene: TRBJ1-6
CDR3aa: CASTPGVVGRINSPLHF
CDR3nt: TGTGCCAGCACCCCAGGGGTAGTTGGACGGATTAATTCACCCCTCCACTTT

d_gene: .
abundance: .
v_gene: TRBV5-1
j_gene: TRBJ1-3
CDR3aa: CASSLARDTSGNTIYF
CDR3nt: TGCGCCAGCAGCTTGGCTCGGGACACCTCTGGAAACACCATATATTTT

d_gene: TRBD1
abundance: .
v_gene: TRBV5-4
j_gene: TRBJ2-7
CDR3aa: CASSGGTGVQYEQYF
CDR3nt: TGTGCCAGCTCAGGAGGGACAGGGGTTCAGTACGAGCAGTACTTC

d_gene: .
abundance: .
v_gene: TRBV28
j_gene: TRBJ1-5
CDR3aa: CASSLGQGLQPQHF
CDR3nt: TGTGCCAGCAGTTTAGGGCAGGGCCTGCAGCCCCAGCATTTT

d_gene: .
abundance: .
v_gene: TRBV6-1
j_gene: TRBJ1-5
CDR3aa: CASDKTGSGQPQHF
CDR3nt: TGTGCCAGCGATAAAACAGGGAGTGGGCAGCCCCAGCATTTT

d_gene: .
abundance: .
v_gene: TRBV28
j_gene: TRBJ2-6
CDR3aa: CASRVSPPKTSGANVLTF
CDR3nt: TGTGCCAGCAGAGTTTCCCCCCCCAAGACCTCTGGGGCCAACGTCCTGACTTTC

d_gene: TRBD1
abundance: .
v_gene: TRBV11-1
j_gene: TRBJ2-7
CDR3aa: CASSITGTGAYEQYF
CDR3nt: TGTGCCAGCAGCATCACCGGGACAGGGGCATACGAGCAGTACTTC

d_gene: .
abundance: .
v_gene: TRBV19
j_gene: TRBJ1-1
CDR3aa: CASSIAPDRNTEAFF
CDR3nt: TGTGCCAGTAGTATAGCTCCAGACCGGAACACTGAAGCTTTCTTT

d_gene: .
abundance: once
v_gene: TRBV5-6
j_gene: TRBJ2-7
CDR3aa: CASSWGRYEQYF
CDR3nt: TGTGCCAGCAGCTGGGGACGGTACGAGCAGTACTTC

d_gene: TRBD1
abundance: .
v_gene: TRBV6-5
j_gene: TRBJ2-2
CDR3aa: CASSQSQGALGELFF
CDR3nt: TGTGCCAGCAGTCAGTCACAGGGGGCGCTGGGGGAGCTGTTTTTT

d_gene: TRBD2
abundance: .
v_gene: TRBV4-2
j_gene: TRBJ2-1
CDR3aa: CASSPRAGGPRNEQFF
CDR3nt: TGTGCCAGCAGCCCCCGAGCGGGAGGGCCGCGGAACGAGCAGTTCTTC

d_gene: .
abundance: .
v_gene: TRBV30
j_gene: TRBJ1-2
CDR3aa: CAWGRDRPNNGYTF
CDR3nt: TGTGCCTGGGGGAGAGACAGGCCTAATAATGGCTACACCTTC

d_gene: TRBD2
abundance: .
v_gene: TRBV7-3
j_gene: TRBJ2-3
CDR3aa: CASSSSGGTDTQYF
CDR3nt: TGTGCCAGCAGCTCGAGCGGGGGCACAGATACGCAGTATTTT

d_gene: .
abundance: .
v_gene: TRBV30
j_gene: TRBJ2-7
CDR3aa: CAWSVGTGYSYEQYF
CDR3nt: TGTGCCTGGAGTGTGGGGACTGGCTATAGCTACGAGCAGTACTTC

d_gene: .
abundance: .
v_gene: TRBV30
j_gene: TRBJ1-1
CDR3aa: CAWAIRTEAFF
CDR3nt: TGTGCCTGGGCAATAAGGACTGAAGCTTTCTTT

d_gene: .
abundance: .
v_gene: TRBV27
j_gene: TRBJ1-2
CDR3aa: CASSQYTGSNYGYTF
CDR3nt: TGTGCCAGCAGTCAGTACACAGGATCTAACTATGGCTACACCTTC

d_gene: .
abundance: .
v_gene: TRBV27
j_gene: TRBJ1-2
CDR3aa: CASSLPIVSRQLNYGYTF
CDR3nt: TGTGCCAGCAGTTTACCAATAGTTTCCCGACAGCTCAACTATGGCTACACCTTC